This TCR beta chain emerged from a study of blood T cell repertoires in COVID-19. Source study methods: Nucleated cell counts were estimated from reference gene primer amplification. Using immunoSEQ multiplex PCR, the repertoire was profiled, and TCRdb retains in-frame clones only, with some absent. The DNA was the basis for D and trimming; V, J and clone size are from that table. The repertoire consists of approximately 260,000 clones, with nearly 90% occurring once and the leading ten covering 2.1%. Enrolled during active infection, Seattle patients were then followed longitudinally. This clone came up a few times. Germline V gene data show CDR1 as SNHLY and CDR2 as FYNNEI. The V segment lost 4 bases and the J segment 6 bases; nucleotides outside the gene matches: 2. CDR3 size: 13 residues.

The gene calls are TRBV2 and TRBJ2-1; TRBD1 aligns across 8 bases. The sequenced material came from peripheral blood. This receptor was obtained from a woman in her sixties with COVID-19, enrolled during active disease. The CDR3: CASSGQGANEQFF. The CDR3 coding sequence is TGTGCCAGCAGTGGGCAGGGGGCCAATGAGCAGTTCTTC.